The rows below give T cell receptor beta chains drawn from one sample of a study of shared clonotypes between healthy human individuals. Produced via immunoSEQ multiplex PCR; TCRdb's table is partial and in-frame only. The table lists under 850,000 clones, 72% of them singletons. Sequencing was done on a sample of memory CD4+ T cells sorted from blood. Every receptor here comes from a woman aged 25 to 39 in good health. Both conserved end residues are part of each CDR3. The order of the fields is D gene, J gene, V gene, clone size, CDR3 DNA, CDR3 protein. A D gene is named only where the DNA matches it firmly. Clone size is not always given. Where it is, it says once, few, many or a class for expanded clones.

TRBD2,TRBJ2-7,TRBV4-1,-,TGCGCCAGCAGCCAAGATCCCGGACTAGCGGGAGCCCGCAGGCAGTACTTC,CASSQDPGLAGARRQYF
-,TRBJ2-2,TRBV7-2,-,TGTGCCAGCAGCCGGACTGACAGACCGAACACCGGGGAGCTGTTTTTT,CASSRTDRPNTGELFF
-,TRBJ1-3,TRBV5-1,-,TGCGCCAGCAGCGACCAGGGTGGACATGACTCTGGAAACACCATATATTTT,CASSDQGGHDSGNTIYF
TRBD2,TRBJ2-5,TRBV2,-,TGTGCCAGCAGCCCTGGGTCTAGCGGGAGGGAGGAGACCCAGTACTTC,CASSPGSSGREETQYF
-,TRBJ2-7,TRBV25-1,many,TGTGCCAGCAGTCGGGGGAGCTACGAGCAGTACTTC,CASSRGSYEQYF
-,TRBJ2-2,TRBV19,-,TGTGCCAGTACCGGGTCGCAGTACTCGAACACCGGGGAGCTGTTTTTT,CASTGSQYSNTGELFF
-,TRBJ2-2,TRBV28,-,TGTGCCAGCAGTTGGGGCGCGAGTACCGGGGAGCTGTTTTTT,CASSWGASTGELFF
-,TRBJ1-1,TRBV10-3,few,TGTGCCACCGGGGACAACACTGAAGCTTTCTTT,CATGDNTEAFF
TRBD2,TRBJ2-5,TRBV6-1,-,TGTGCCATCAGTGAGTCTGGAGCGGGAGAGGGAGAGACCCAGTACTTC,CAISESGAGEGETQYF
TRBD2,TRBJ2-5,TRBV19,-,TGTGCCAGTAGTACCGGGGGTAGCGGGAGAAGCGAGACCCAGTACTTC,CASSTGGSGRSETQYF
-,TRBJ2-1,TRBV28,-,TGTGCCAGCAGTTTAATAACCTCGAGCTCCTACAATGAGCAGTTCTTC,CASSLITSSSYNEQFF
-,TRBJ2-3,TRBV2,-,TGTGCCAGCAGTGAAAATGGGCTAAACACAGATACGCAGTATTTT,CASSENGLNTDTQYF
-,TRBJ2-1,TRBV10-1,once,TGCGCCAGCACCCCAGGGGTGTCCGGGGATGAGCAGTTCTTC,CASTPGVSGDEQFF
-,TRBJ1-2,TRBV15,-,TGTGCCACCAGCAGAGACGGGGTTTATGGCTACACCTTC,CATSRDGVYGYTF
TRBD2,TRBJ2-1,TRBV5-1,many,TGCGCCAGCAGCTTGTCTAGCGGGGCCTACAATGAGCAGTTCTTC,CASSLSSGAYNEQFF
TRBD2,TRBJ2-5,TRBV7-9,-,TGTGCCAGCAGCTTTTTGACTAGCGGCTCCAGGGCCCAGTACTTC,CASSFLTSGSRAQYF
-,TRBJ2-7,TRBV7-9,once,TGTGCCAGCAGCTTGGCCTCGGCGGGTATTAACGAGCAGTACTTC,CASSLASAGINEQYF
-,TRBJ1-1,TRBV2,-,TGTGCCAGCAGTGAGCGGGGTCGCGGCACTGAAGCTTTCTTT,CASSERGRGTEAFF
TRBD2,TRBJ2-5,TRBV5-1,-,TGCGCCAGCAGAACGCAGACTAGCGGAGAGACCCAGTACTTC,CASRTQTSGETQYF
TRBD1,TRBJ1-5,TRBV28,once,TGTGCCAGCAGGGGACAGTGGAGGCAGCCCCAGCATTTT,CASRGQWRQPQHF
TRBD1,TRBJ2-5,TRBV9,-,TGTGCCAGCGGGCGAACGATTACAGGGGCCGAGACCCAGTACTTC,CASGRTITGAETQYF
TRBD1,TRBJ1-4,TRBV19,-,TGTGCCAGTAGTATCCAGGGGGCGCGGGAAAAACTGTTTTTT,CASSIQGAREKLFF
-,TRBJ2-5,TRBV6-1,-,TGTGCCAGCAGTGAACAGGGTTTTGAGACCCAGTACTTC,CASSEQGFETQYF
-,TRBJ2-3,TRBV19,-,TGTGCCAGTAGTCCCAGTGCGGTACGGCCAGATACGCAGTATTTT,CASSPSAVRPDTQYF
-,TRBJ2-4,TRBV20-1,-,TGCAGTGTAGTGAGAAACATTCAGTACTTC,CSVVRNIQYF
-,TRBJ1-5,TRBV6-6,-,TGTGCCAGCACCGCGGGCCACCACAATCAGCCCCAGCATTTT,CASTAGHHNQPQHF
TRBD1,TRBJ2-1,TRBV2,-,TGTGCCAGCAGTAGGGACAGGGAGGTGAAAAATGAGCAGTTCTTC,CASSRDREVKNEQFF
TRBD2,TRBJ2-2,TRBV10-1,-,TGCGCCAGCAGTGAACTAGCGGGAGGCCCCACCGGGGAGCTGTTTTTT,CASSELAGGPTGELFF
-,TRBJ1-2,TRBV4-1,-,TGCGCCAGCAGCCAAGGGGGCAGGGGTACGCGCTACACCTTC,CASSQGGRGTRYTF
-,TRBJ1-2,TRBV5-4,few,TGTGCCAGCAGCACCGCGGGGGCAGCATATGGCTACACCTTC,CASSTAGAAYGYTF
-,TRBJ1-2,TRBV28,once,TGTGCCAGCAGACCCCACGGGGCAGGGGTTGATGGCTACACCTTC,CASRPHGAGVDGYTF
-,TRBJ1-2,TRBV11-2,once,TGTGCCAGCAGTCAGGTTGGCGCGGGGTATGGCTACACCTTC,CASSQVGAGYGYTF
-,TRBJ2-5,TRBV29-1,-,TGCAGCGTTGAATACGGCAGAAACTTAGAAAAAGAGACCCAGTACTTC,CSVEYGRNLEKETQYF
-,TRBJ2-6,TRBV2,few,TGTGCCAGCAGCGAATTTACTGGTGCCGGGGCCAACGTCCTGACTTTC,CASSEFTGAGANVLTF
-,TRBJ2-3,TRBV27,-,TGTGCCAGCAGTTTATCGACCCGCACAGATACGCAGTATTTT,CASSLSTRTDTQYF
-,TRBJ1-2,TRBV7-8,-,TGTGCCAGCAGCTTAGAAAGGCACCCACGAAGTTTTTATGGCTACACCTTC,CASSLERHPRSFYGYTF
-,TRBJ2-2,TRBV15,-,TGTGCCACCAGACGGCCCTCGGGGGAGCTGTTTTTT,CATRRPSGELFF
-,TRBJ1-1,TRBV7-2,-,TGTGCCAGCAGCTTGGACAGATCGAACACTGAAGCTTTCTTT,CASSLDRSNTEAFF
TRBD1,TRBJ1-2,TRBV29-1,-,TGCAGCGTTGAGGATCCGTCCCCAGGGGGCGCGGTTTTGGGTGGCTACACCTTC,CSVEDPSPGGAVLGGYTF
-,TRBJ1-1,TRBV30,few,TGTGCCTGGAGTCCCCTAAGAGGCACTGAAGCTTTCTTT,CAWSPLRGTEAFF
-,TRBJ2-3,TRBV5-1,once,TGCGCCAGCAGTCTGGCTGGTGGGCCAGATACGCAGTATTTT,CASSLAGGPDTQYF
-,TRBJ1-1,TRBV7-3,-,TGTGCCAGCAGCTCCAACATGGACACTGAAGCTTTCTTT,CASSSNMDTEAFF
-,TRBJ2-6,TRBV6-1,-,TGTGCCAGCCGCGGACGTAGCTCTGGGGCCAACGTCCTGACTTTC,CASRGRSSGANVLTF
TRBD2,TRBJ2-3,TRBV5-1,-,TGCGCCAGCAGCGTTCTTAGCGGGAGGTCGCCAGATACGCAGTATTTT,CASSVLSGRSPDTQYF
TRBD1,TRBJ2-7,TRBV7-8,-,TGTGCCAGCAGCTTAGCGATTTCTACGACAGGGCGCTACTACGAGCAGTACTTC,CASSLAISTTGRYYEQYF
TRBD2,TRBJ2-2,TRBV6-5,-,TGTGCCAGCAGGGGCGGACTAGCTGGGAACGGGGAGCTGTTTTTT,CASRGGLAGNGELFF
TRBD1,TRBJ2-5,TRBV5-1,-,TGCGCCAGCAGCATGGACAGGCAAGAGACCCAGTACTTC,CASSMDRQETQYF
-,TRBJ2-7,TRBV5-6,many,TGTGCCAGCAGCTTGGTGGGTGGAAACTACGAGCAGTACTTC,CASSLVGGNYEQYF
-,TRBJ2-2,TRBV19,many,TGTGCCAGTAGTAAACAACAGATACAGGGTTACACCGGGGAGCTGTTTTTT,CASSKQQIQGYTGELFF
-,TRBJ2-1,TRBV29-1,-,TGCAGCGTCTGGAGGGGGAGTAGCCTAAACAATGAGCAGTTCTTC,CSVWRGSSLNNEQFF
TRBD1,TRBJ1-5,TRBV28,-,TGTGCCAGCAGTTTGGGCTGGAGGGGGCTTGCGAATCAGCCCCAGCATTTT,CASSLGWRGLANQPQHF
-,TRBJ2-5,TRBV5-4,once,TGTGCCAGCAGCTTGGAACGTGAAGAGACCCAGTACTTC,CASSLEREETQYF
TRBD2,TRBJ2-5,TRBV28,-,TGTGCCAGCAGTTGGGCTAGCGGGAGAAGAGGAGAGACCCAGTACTTC,CASSWASGRRGETQYF
-,TRBJ1-5,TRBV28,-,TGTGCCAGCATCCCTCTCGGACGGGCGCCTAATCAGCCCCAGCATTTT,CASIPLGRAPNQPQHF
-,TRBJ2-5,TRBV18,-,TGTGCCAGCTCACCAAGAGGCAGCCAAGAGACCCAGTACTTC,CASSPRGSQETQYF
-,TRBJ2-7,TRBV5-6,once,TGTGCCAGCAGCTTACTCGGGTCTGCGGTAATCTACGAGCAGTACTTC,CASSLLGSAVIYEQYF